The present entry profiles one T cell receptor (beta chain) with its context. The data were taken from a study of blood T cell repertoires in COVID-19. Overall study: Collection of acute and convalescent COVID-19 samples took place in the United States, Italy and Spain.

The CDR3 extends over 14 amino acids. Germline assignment: CDR1 SGDLS and CDR2 YYNGEE. V lost 5 bases, J lost 3 bases, and 4 bases stayed unmatched. Clones were read by immunoSEQ multiplex PCR, and TCRdb kept only the in-frame ones, dropping some. The repertoire holds roughly 60,000 clones, with roughly 90% as singletons. The specimen was peripheral blood. The chain has TRBV9 and TRBJ2-7; 11 bases fit TRBD1. The sequence was collected from a woman of 80 years or more with active COVID-19. CDR3 DNA: TGTGCCAGCAGTCGGACAGGGGGCGGCTACGAGCAGTACTTC. Translated: CASSRTGGGYEQYF. The full variable domain, with the rest looked up from reference TRBV9 and TRBJ2-7, is DSGVTQTPKHLITATGQRVTLRCSPRSGDLSVYWYQQSLDQGLQFLIQYYNGEERAKGNILERFSAQQFPDLHSELNLSSLELGDSALYFCASSRTGGGYEQYFGPGTRLTVT.